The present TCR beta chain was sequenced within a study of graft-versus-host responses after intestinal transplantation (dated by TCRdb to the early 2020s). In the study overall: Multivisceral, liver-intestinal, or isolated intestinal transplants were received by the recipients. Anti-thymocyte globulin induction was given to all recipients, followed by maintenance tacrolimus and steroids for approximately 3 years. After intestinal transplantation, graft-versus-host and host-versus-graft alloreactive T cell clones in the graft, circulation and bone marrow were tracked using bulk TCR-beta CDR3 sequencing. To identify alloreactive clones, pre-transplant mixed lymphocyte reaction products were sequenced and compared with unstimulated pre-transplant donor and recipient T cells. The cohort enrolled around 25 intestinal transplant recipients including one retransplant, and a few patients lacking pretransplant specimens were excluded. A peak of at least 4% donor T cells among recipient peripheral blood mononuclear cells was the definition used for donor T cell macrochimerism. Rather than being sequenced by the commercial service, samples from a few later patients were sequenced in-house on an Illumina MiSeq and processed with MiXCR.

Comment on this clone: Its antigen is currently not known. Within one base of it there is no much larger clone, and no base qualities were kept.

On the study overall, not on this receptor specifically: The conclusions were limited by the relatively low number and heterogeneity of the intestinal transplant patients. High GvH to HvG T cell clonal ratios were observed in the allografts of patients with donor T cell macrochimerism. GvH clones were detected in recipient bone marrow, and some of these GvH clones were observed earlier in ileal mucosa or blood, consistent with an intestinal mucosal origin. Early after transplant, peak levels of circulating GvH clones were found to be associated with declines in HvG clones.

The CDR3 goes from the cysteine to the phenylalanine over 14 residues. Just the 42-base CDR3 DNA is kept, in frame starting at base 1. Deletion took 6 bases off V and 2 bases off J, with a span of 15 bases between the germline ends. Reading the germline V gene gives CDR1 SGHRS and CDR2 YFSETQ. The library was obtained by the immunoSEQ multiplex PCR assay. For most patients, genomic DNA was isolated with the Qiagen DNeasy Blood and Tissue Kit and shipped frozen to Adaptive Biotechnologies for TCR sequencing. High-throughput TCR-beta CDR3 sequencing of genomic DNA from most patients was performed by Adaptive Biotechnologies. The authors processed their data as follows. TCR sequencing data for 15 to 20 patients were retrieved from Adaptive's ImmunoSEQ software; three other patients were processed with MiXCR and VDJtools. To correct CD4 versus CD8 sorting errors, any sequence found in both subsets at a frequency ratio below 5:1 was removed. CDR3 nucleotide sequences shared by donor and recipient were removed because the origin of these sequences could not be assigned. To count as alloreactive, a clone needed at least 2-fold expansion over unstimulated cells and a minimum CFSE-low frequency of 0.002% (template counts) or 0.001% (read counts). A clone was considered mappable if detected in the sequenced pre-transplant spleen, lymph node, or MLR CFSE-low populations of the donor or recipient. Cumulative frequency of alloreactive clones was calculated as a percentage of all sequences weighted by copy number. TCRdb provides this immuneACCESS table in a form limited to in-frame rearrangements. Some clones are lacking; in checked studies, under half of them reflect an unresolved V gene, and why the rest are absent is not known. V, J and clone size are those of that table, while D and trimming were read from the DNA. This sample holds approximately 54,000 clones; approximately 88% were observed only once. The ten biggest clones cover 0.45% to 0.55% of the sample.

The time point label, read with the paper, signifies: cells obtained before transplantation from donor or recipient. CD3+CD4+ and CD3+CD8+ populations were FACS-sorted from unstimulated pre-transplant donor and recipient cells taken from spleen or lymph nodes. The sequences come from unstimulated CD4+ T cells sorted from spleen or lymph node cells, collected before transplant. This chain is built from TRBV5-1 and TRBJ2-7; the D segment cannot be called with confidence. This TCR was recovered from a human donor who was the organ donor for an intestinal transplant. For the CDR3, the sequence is CASNVLGGAYEQYF. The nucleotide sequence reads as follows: TGCGCCAGCAACGTGTTAGGCGGCGCCTACGAGCAGTACTTC.